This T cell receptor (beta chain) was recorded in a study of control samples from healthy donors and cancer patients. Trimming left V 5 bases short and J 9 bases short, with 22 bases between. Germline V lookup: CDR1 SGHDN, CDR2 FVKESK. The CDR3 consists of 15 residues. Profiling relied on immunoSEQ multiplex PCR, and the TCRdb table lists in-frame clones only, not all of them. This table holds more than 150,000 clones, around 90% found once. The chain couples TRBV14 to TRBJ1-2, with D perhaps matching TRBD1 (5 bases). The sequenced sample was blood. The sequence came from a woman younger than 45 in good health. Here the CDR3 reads CASSFAGGVNTSYTF. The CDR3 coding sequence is TGTGCCAGCAGCTTTGCGGGAGGGGTCAATACGAGCTACACCTTC.